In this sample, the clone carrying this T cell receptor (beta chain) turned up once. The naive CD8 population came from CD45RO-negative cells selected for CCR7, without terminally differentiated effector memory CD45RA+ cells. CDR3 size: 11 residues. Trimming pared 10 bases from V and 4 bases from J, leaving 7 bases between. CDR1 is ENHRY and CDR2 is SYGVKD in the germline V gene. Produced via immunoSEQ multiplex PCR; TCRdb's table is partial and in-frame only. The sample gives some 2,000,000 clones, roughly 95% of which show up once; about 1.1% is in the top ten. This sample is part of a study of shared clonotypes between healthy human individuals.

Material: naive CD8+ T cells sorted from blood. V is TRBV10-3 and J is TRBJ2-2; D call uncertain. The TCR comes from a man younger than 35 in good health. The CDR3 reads CATRFTGELFF. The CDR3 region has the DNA TGTGCCACTCGGTTCACCGGGGAGCTGTTTTTT.